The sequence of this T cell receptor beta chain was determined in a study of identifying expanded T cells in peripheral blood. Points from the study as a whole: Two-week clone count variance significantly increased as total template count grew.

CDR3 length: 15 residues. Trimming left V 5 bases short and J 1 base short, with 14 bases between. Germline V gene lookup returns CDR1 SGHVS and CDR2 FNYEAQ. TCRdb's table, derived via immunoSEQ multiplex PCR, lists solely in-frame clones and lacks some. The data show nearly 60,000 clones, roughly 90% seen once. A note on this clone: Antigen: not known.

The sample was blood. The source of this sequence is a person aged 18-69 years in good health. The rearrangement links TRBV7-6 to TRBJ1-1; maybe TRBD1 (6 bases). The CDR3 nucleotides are TGTGCCAGCAGCCCCAGGACAGCTAAGAACACTGAAGCTTTCTTT. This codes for CASSPRTAKNTEAFF. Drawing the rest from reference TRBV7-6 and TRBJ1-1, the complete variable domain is GAGVSQSPRYKVTKRGQDVALRCDPISGHVSLYWYRQALGQGPEFLTYFNYEAQQDKSGLPNDRFSAERPEGSISTLTIQRTEQRDSAMYRCASSPRTAKNTEAFFGQGTRLTVV.